These T cell receptor beta chains were read from a single sample in a study of T-cell memory formation after mild COVID-19. TCRdb passed the 5' RACE reads through MiXCR, listing each CDR3 protein once. The data hold almost 550,000 distinct CDR3 sequences, with roughly 20% observed a single time. The sequenced sample consisted of PBMCs or a T cell subset sorted from them (not recorded which). The receptor set was obtained from an adult woman who had mild COVID-19 (a few samples of this study predate the infection). Cell type and time point are not known. The CDR3 runs from the conserved cysteine through the conserved F or W. The D gene is left open where the match is weak. The listing skips clone size in some rows; elsewhere it reads once, few, many or a size class.

J | D | V | size | CDR3 | DNA
TRBJ2-5 | TRBD1 | TRBV5-6 | - | CASSGGQDRGTQYF | TGTGCCAGCAGCGGGGGACAGGACCGTGGGACCCAGTACTTC
TRBJ2-1 | - | TRBV24-1 | - | CATSASRYNEQFF | TGTGCCACCAGTGCCTCGCGCTACAATGAGCAGTTCTTC
TRBJ1-1 | - | TRBV12-3/TRBV12-4 | - | CASSWEGPNTEAFF | TGTGCCAGCAGTTGGGAGGGCCCGAACACTGAAGCTTTCTTT
TRBJ2-1 | - | TRBV9 | few | CASSLIAVSYNEQFF | TGTGCCAGCAGTTTAATAGCGGTCTCCTACAATGAGCAGTTCTTC
TRBJ2-7 | TRBD1 | TRBV5-1 | many | CASRGTGGSISREQYF | TGCGCCAGCAGAGGGACAGGGGGTAGTATATCGCGGGAGCAGTACTTC
TRBJ2-5 | TRBD1 | TRBV5-1 | few | CASTSTDRGPETQYF | TGCGCCAGCACCTCGACCGACAGGGGGCCAGAGACCCAGTACTTC
TRBJ1-1 | - | TRBV12-3/TRBV12-4 | once | CASSFYQNTEAFF | TGTGCCAGCAGTTTTTACCAGAACACTGAAGCTTTCTTT
TRBJ2-1 | TRBD2 | TRBV5-1 | - | CASSSGLNNEQFF | TGCGCCAGCAGCTCGGGACTAAACAATGAGCAGTTCTTC
TRBJ2-5 | TRBD2 | TRBV20-1 | - | CSASGGTLGETQYF | TGCAGTGCTAGCGGGGGGACGCTCGGGGAGACCCAGTACTTC
TRBJ2-5 | TRBD2 | TRBV4-1 | few | CASSKRGLQETQYF | TGCGCCAGCAGCAAGCGGGGGCTCCAAGAGACCCAGTACTTC
TRBJ2-1 | TRBD2 | TRBV7-6 | - | CASSPLTGLALNEQFF | TGTGCCAGCAGCCCATTAACCGGACTAGCCTTGAATGAGCAGTTCTTC
TRBJ1-1 | - | TRBV29-1 | few | CSAERSGPGVTMNTEAFF | TGCAGCGCGGAGAGATCAGGTCCCGGTGTAACGATGAACACTGAAGCTTTCTTT
TRBJ2-7 | - | TRBV6-5 | - | CASKRGLSSYEQYF | TGTGCCAGCAAGAGGGGACTTTCCTCCTACGAGCAGTACTTC
TRBJ2-7 | - | TRBV7-9 | - | CASSVSGGGGYEQYF | TGTGCCAGCAGCGTAAGCGGAGGAGGAGGCTACGAGCAGTACTTC
TRBJ2-1 | - | TRBV11-2 | many | CASSPSIERVQFF | TGTGCCAGCAGCCCCTCCATTGAGCGGGTGCAGTTCTTC
TRBJ1-2 | TRBD1 | TRBV20-1 | many | CSAREGQDYGYTF | TGCAGTGCTAGGGAAGGACAGGACTATGGCTACACCTTC
TRBJ2-3 | TRBD2 | TRBV5-5 | - | CASSLQRGARSPDTQYF | TGTGCCAGCAGCTTGCAGCGGGGGGCCCGCTCCCCAGATACGCAGTATTTT
TRBJ1-3 | - | TRBV7-2 | - | CASSLVQSPSSGNTIYF | TGTGCCAGCAGCTTAGTCCAGTCTCCCAGCTCTGGAAACACCATATATTTT
TRBJ2-1 | - | TRBV5-1 | - | CASSLGTDSYNEQFF | TGCGCCAGCAGCCTCGGGACGGACTCCTACAATGAGCAGTTCTTC
TRBJ2-5 | TRBD2 | TRBV28 | few | CASSSHWTGGVQETQYF | TGTGCCAGCAGTTCTCATTGGACGGGAGGAGTCCAAGAGACCCAGTACTTC
TRBJ2-3 | TRBD2 | TRBV3-1 | few | CASSQEGPRTSGDTDTQYF | TGTGCCAGCAGCCAGGAAGGACCCCGGACTAGCGGGGACACAGATACGCAGTATTTT
TRBJ2-1 | TRBD2 | TRBV5-4 | - | CASSLIPLAGIDDPNEQFF | TGTGCCAGCAGCTTGATCCCCCTAGCGGGAATTGACGATCCCAATGAGCAGTTCTTC